Following are 28 T cell receptor beta chains from one sample sequenced in a study of cytomegalovirus exposure and HLA in healthy donors. Researchers ran the PCR with 60 Vbeta and 13 Jbeta primers. Sequencing was performed with immunoSEQ multiplex PCR; in TCRdb, only in-frame clones are kept and a portion is missing. The sample holds about 150,000 clones, almost 85% seen once. Material for sequencing was PBMCs. These receptors all stem from a girl between 5 and 17 years old in good health and CMV-seropositive.

V is TRBV5-1 and J is TRBJ1-1, with TRBD1 matching 12 bases. This CDR3 has 23 residues. V shed 1 base and J 2 bases; nucleotides not matched to a gene: 24. Per germline, CDR1 SGHRS and CDR2 YFSETQ. CDR3 sequence: CASSLTYLTGTGGAKLGNTEAFF. CDR3 in DNA: TGCGCCAGCAGCTTGACCTATTTGACCGGGACAGGGGGCGCGAAGTTGGGTAACACTGAAGCTTTCTTT.

The rearrangement joins TRBV15 to TRBJ1-2; D perhaps matches TRBD1 (5 bases). Trimming removed 0 bases from V and 6 bases from J, with 17 bases in between. CDR3 length: 16 residues. Germline CDR1 and CDR2: LNHNV and YYDKDF (reference sequence). CDR3 loop: CATSRDGGASADGYTF. The CDR3 nucleotides read TGTGCCACCAGCAGAGATGGAGGGGCATCAGCCGATGGCTACACCTTC. Full variable domain (rest looked up from reference TRBV15 and TRBJ1-2): DAMVIQNPRYQVTQFGKPVTLSCSQTLNHNVMYWYQQKSSQAPKLLFHYYDKDFNNEADTPDNFQSRRPNTSFCFLDIRSPGLGDTAMYLCATSRDGGASADGYTFGSGTRLTVV.

The CDR3 here is CASSTYGGSAYEQYF. CDR3 in DNA: TGTGCCAGCAGCACTTACGGCGGGTCAGCCTACGAGCAGTACTTC. The chain combines TRBV9 with TRBJ2-7; D is possibly TRBD2 (5 bases). The CDR3 contains 15 residues. The germline V gene encodes CDR1 SGDLS and CDR2 YYNGEE. Trimming left V 4 bases short and J 2 bases short, with 16 bases between.

This clone showed up just a few times. The rearrangement uses TRBV6-5 and TRBJ1-2, with D unclear. Trimming stripped 5 bases from V and 0 bases from J, with 10 bases between. CDR1 is MNHEY and CDR2 is SVGAGI in the germline V gene. The CDR3 extends over 14 amino acids. The CDR3 loop is CASSGSSANYGYTF. The CDR3, as DNA: TGTGCCAGCAGTGGTTCATCGGCTAACTATGGCTACACCTTC.

This clone has only one observation. The chain links TRBV6-1 to TRBJ1-6; D is ambiguous. This CDR3 comprises 12 residues. Germline loops: CDR1 MNHNS, CDR2 SASEGT. The V end was cut by 8 bases, the J end by 8 bases, with 10 bases between. The CDR3 bases are TGTGCCAGCGGCCGGAGGGATTCACCCCTCCACTTT. Translating it yields CASGRRDSPLHF.

The chain uses TRBV5-1 and TRBJ1-2, with 7 nucleotides matching TRBD1. The germline V gene encodes CDR1 SGHRS and CDR2 YFSETQ. J was trimmed by 6 bases and V by 3 bases; bases with no gene match: 8. The CDR3 totals 14 residues. The CDR3 reads CASSYDQGQDGYTF. CDR3 nucleotides: TGCGCCAGCAGCTACGACCAAGGACAGGATGGCTACACCTTC.

The CDR3 here is CASSQGDRRGRTDTQYF. DNA of the CDR3: TGCGCCAGCAGCCAAGGGGACCGTAGGGGGCGCACAGATACGCAGTATTTT. The chain uses TRBV4-1 and TRBJ2-3, with 7 nucleotides matching TRBD1. The CDR3 is 17 amino acids. The junction had 8 bases not matched to a gene; V was cut back by 1 base and J by 1 base. CDR1 MGHRA and CDR2 YSYEKL come from the germline V gene.

The rearrangement joins TRBV4-1 to TRBJ2-7; D might be TRBD1 (5 bases). The V gene's germline CDR1 is MGHRA and CDR2 YSYEKL. This CDR3 is built from 16 residues. V shed 1 base and J shed 3 bases, with 16 bases lying between them. The CDR3 loop is CASSQVPGPTRYEQYF. DNA for the CDR3: TGCGCCAGCAGCCAAGTACCAGGGCCAACCCGCTACGAGCAGTACTTC.

The CDR3 DNA reads as TGTGCCACCAGCAGGGGTGACAGGCTCCAAGAGACCCAGTACTTC. This sequence encodes CATSRGDRLQETQYF. The gene calls are TRBV15 and TRBJ2-5; D might be TRBD1 (6 bases). V dropped 3 bases and J dropped 1 base, with 12 bases sitting between them. The CDR3 contains 15 residues. CDR1 is LNHNV and CDR2 is YYDKDF in the germline V gene (reference sequence).

This rearrangement joins TRBV19 to TRBJ2-5; the D is unclear. Germline V lookup: CDR1 LNHDA, CDR2 SQIVND (reference sequence). This CDR3 comprises 13 residues. Trimming stripped 3 bases from V and 12 bases from J, with 17 bases between. The CDR3 bases are TGTGCCAGTAGTATGGCTGCAGGTGGAATGGAGTACTTC. As protein: CASSMAAGGMEYF.

The chain couples TRBV9 to TRBJ2-3; 15 bases agree with TRBD2. CDR3 length equals 22 residues. Germline V gene sequence: CDR1 SGDLS, CDR2 YYNGEE. Germline trimming cut 4 bases from V and 2 bases from J; bases unmatched to any gene: 20. This CDR3 is CASSSRKVGLAGGPRYTDTQYF. The CDR3 nucleotides read TGTGCCAGCAGCTCCCGAAAAGTCGGACTAGCGGGGGGGCCCAGGTACACAGATACGCAGTATTTT.

The chain joins TRBV6-5 to TRBJ2-7; 7 bases match TRBD1. The germline V gene has CDR1 MNHEY and CDR2 SVGAGI. V shed 8 bases, J shed 3 bases, and the junction held 1 base outside the gene matches. The CDR3 has 11 amino acids. This chain's CDR3 is CASSGGYEQYF. The CDR3 nucleotides read TGTGCCAGCTCAGGGGGCTACGAGCAGTACTTC.

The gene calls are TRBV27 and TRBJ2-7; 7 bases are shared with TRBD2. This CDR3 contains 16 residues. V was pared by 6 bases and J by 7 bases, with 18 bases of the junction left unmatched. Germline V lookup: CDR1 MNHEY, CDR2 SMNVEV (reference sequence). The CDR3 DNA follows: TGTGCCAGCAGGCGAGACCGGGCGCTGGGAGCGGGAGAGCAGTACTTC. This encodes CASRRDRALGAGEQYF.

The CDR3, as DNA: TGTGCCAGCAGCTCCTCGGACAGGACCTATGGCTACACCTTC. This translates into CASSSSDRTYGYTF. The chain joins TRBV11-2 to TRBJ1-2; 7 positions match TRBD1. The CDR3 length is 14 residues. Germline lookup yields CDR1 SGHAT and CDR2 FQNNGV. Germline trimming cut 4 bases from V and 4 bases from J; bases unmatched to any gene: 6.

The chain joins TRBV7-3 to TRBJ1-3, with D uncertain. Trimming left V 5 bases short and J 4 bases short, with 9 bases between. CDR1 is SGHTA and CDR2 is FQGTGA in the germline V gene. The CDR3 is 13 amino acids. The chain's CDR3 is CASSPPGGNTIYF. CDR3 coding DNA: TGTGCCAGCAGCCCCCCGGGGGGAAACACCATATATTTT.

The chain employs TRBV9 and TRBJ1-4, with 12 bases aligning to TRBD1. The trim removed 2 bases at V and 7 bases at J, leaving 9 bases unmatched. The CDR3 loop spans 17 amino acids. Germline lookup yields CDR1 SGDLS and CDR2 YYNGEE. The CDR3, as DNA: TGTGCCAGCAGCGTGTCGGGACAGGGGGCTCAGAGTGAAAAACTGTTTTTT. Amino acid sequence: CASSVSGQGAQSEKLFF.

The chain uses TRBV5-1 and TRBJ2-3; TRBD2 matches at 8 bases. After removal of 2 bases from V and 1 base from J, the junction contained 6 bases not matched to a gene. Germline values: CDR1 SGHRS, CDR2 YFSETQ. CDR3 length: 16 amino acids. The CDR3 DNA reads TGCGCCAGCAGCTTTAGTATCGGGGGGGGCACAGATACGCAGTATTTT. Its translation is CASSFSIGGGTDTQYF.

The chain couples TRBV13 to TRBJ1-2; 10 positions agree with TRBD1. The CDR3 covers 18 residues. The germline V gene encodes CDR1 PRHDT and CDR2 FYEKMQ (reference sequence). V lost 2 bases and J lost 1; bases outside the gene matches: 10. The CDR3 DNA reads as TGTGCCAGCAGCTTATCGGACAGGGGGGCCAGAATTAACTATGGCTACACCTTC. It encodes CASSLSDRGARINYGYTF.

This clone was picked up a small number of times. This chain links TRBV14 with TRBJ1-2; D unclear. CDR1 and CDR2 from the germline V gene are SGHDN and FVKESK. The CDR3 contains 12 residues. V lost 4 bases and J lost 4, with 7 bases in between. The CDR3 loop reads CASSRNSYGYTF. The CDR3 DNA follows: TGTGCCAGCAGCCGCAACAGCTATGGCTACACCTTC.

Turning to this clone: At one end, the junction sequence differs from germline, possibly due to a read error. The chain links TRBV7-7 to TRBJ2-3, with 15 positions matching TRBD2. Germline loops: CDR1 SSHAT, CDR2 FNYEAQ (reference sequence). CDR3 size: 14 residues. CDR3 sequence (DNA): TGTGCTAGCAGCCCAATCGGGACTAGCGGGGGGTTGTATTTT. Protein sequence: CASSPIGTSGGLYF.

The DNA of the CDR3 is TGTGCCAGTAGTGCAACTACCAGGGGTGGTCAGCCCCAGCATTTT. Translating gives CASSATTRGGQPQHF. This chain links TRBV19 with TRBJ1-5; perhaps TRBD1 as D (6 bases). There are 15 residues in the CDR3. The V and J ends lost 5 bases and 6 bases respectively, with 17 bases between them. Per germline, CDR1 LNHDA and CDR2 SQIVND (reference sequence).

This clone has only a few counts. The chain joins TRBV13 to TRBJ1-2; 9 positions agree with TRBD1. V shed 4 bases, J shed 4 bases, and the junction held 4 bases outside the gene matches. Germline CDR1 PRHDT, CDR2 FYEKMQ (reference sequence). The CDR3 contains 14 residues. CDR3 amino acids: CASSSADRGYGYTF. In DNA form, the CDR3 reads TGTGCCAGCAGCTCGGCGGACAGGGGCTATGGCTACACCTTC.

The chain is built from TRBV5-6 and TRBJ1-1; D remains ambiguous. Per germline, CDR1 SGHDT and CDR2 YYEEEE. The V end was cut by 0 bases, the J end by 5 bases, with 17 bases between. The CDR3 has 16 residues. The DNA of the CDR3 is TGTGCCAGCAGCTTGGATGGCCTTCAGGCCAAAACTGAAGCTTTCTTT. It yields the protein CASSLDGLQAKTEAFF.

V gene TRBV30 combines with J gene TRBJ1-3, with D uncertain. Trimming took off 2 bases at V and 1 base at J, with 6 bases between the two ends. The CDR3 length is 13 residues. Germline V gives CDR1 GTSNPN, CDR2 SVGIG (reference sequence). Here the CDR3 reads CAWSLRSGNTIYF. For the CDR3, the DNA is TGTGCCTGGAGTTTACGGTCTGGAAACACCATATATTTT.

The chain employs TRBV19 and TRBJ1-1; 7 positions match TRBD1. Per the germline V gene, CDR1 is LNHDA and CDR2 is SQIVND (reference sequence). The V and J ends lost 5 bases and 5 bases, in that order; junction bases with no gene match: 11. The CDR3 runs to 15 residues. The CDR3 sequence: CASSDPGQLRTEAFF. The CDR3 DNA sequence: TGTGCCAGTAGTGACCCGGGACAGCTGAGAACTGAAGCTTTCTTT. Full variable domain (rest looked up from reference TRBV19 and TRBJ1-1): DGGITQSPKYLFRKEGQNVTLSCEQNLNHDAMYWYRQDPGQGLRLIYYSQIVNDFQKGDIAEGYSVSREKKESFPLTVTSAQKNPTAFYLCASSDPGQLRTEAFFGQGTRLTVV.

This clone appeared once. V is TRBV14 and J is TRBJ1-1; D is possibly TRBD1 (6 bases). The length of the CDR3 is 16 residues. Germline CDR1 is SGHDN and CDR2 is FVKESK. Trimming cost V 5 bases and J 6 bases, with 22 bases left between them. This CDR3 is CASSTTYRAYASEAFF. In nucleotides, the CDR3 is TGTGCCAGCAGCACCACCTACAGGGCCTATGCCTCTGAAGCTTTCTTT.

This clone was recorded once. The chain employs TRBV5-1 and TRBJ1-1; possible D gene TRBD1, 5 bases. The CDR3 covers 15 residues. Between the trimmed V and J ends, which lost 4 bases and 1 base, there was a span of 14 bases. Germline CDR1 and CDR2: SGHRS and YFSETQ. The CDR3 bases are TGCGCCAGCAGCCTGTCGTGGGGCCAGAACACTGAAGCTTTCTTT. Amino acid sequence: CASSLSWGQNTEAFF.

The V call is TRBV13, the J call TRBJ1-1; D ambiguous. The CDR3 covers 13 residues. Germline values: CDR1 PRHDT, CDR2 FYEKMQ (reference sequence). Trimming stripped 3 bases from V and 1 base from J, with 6 bases between. DNA for the CDR3: TGTGCCAGCAGCTTCCCAGGGAACACTGAAGCTTTCTTT. Protein: CASSFPGNTEAFF.